The 6 T cell receptor beta chains reported below all come from one sample, sequenced in a study of shared clonotypes between healthy human individuals. The table came from immunoSEQ multiplex PCR; TCRdb's copy has only in-frame clones and leaves some out. The repertoire consists of nearly 1 million clones, with 60% to 85% occurring once and the leading ten covering around 1.5%. Sequenced sample: memory CD4+ T cells sorted from blood. Documented subset: CD45RA-negative fraction. These receptors were collected from a young man in good health.

In regard to this clone: The sample contains more than one DNA sequence encoding this CDR3. V usage is TRBV11-3 and J usage is TRBJ2-2; D uncertain. The CDR3 consists of 13 residues. V lost 5 bases and J lost 2, with 6 bases in between. Germline CDR1 reads SGHNT; CDR2 reads YENEEA. In nucleotides, the CDR3 is TGTGCCAGCAGCCTCCGAAACACCGGGGAGCTGTTTTTT. Its protein product is CASSLRNTGELFF.

The chain carries TRBV12-5 and TRBJ2-3; the match to TRBD1 covers 10 bases. There are 23 residues in the CDR3. Germline CDR1 and CDR2: LGHNT and FRNRAP. V trimming: 6 bases; J trimming: 0 bases; junction bases outside the gene matches: 27. CDR3 nucleotides: TGTGCTAGTGGCCGACCCAGGGACAGGGGTCTACTAGCGGACCCCTCTAGCACAGATACGCAGTATTTT. This gives the protein CASGRPRDRGLLADPSSTDTQYF.

Ten or more counts support this clone. V is TRBV10-2 and J is TRBJ1-1; a possible D gene is TRBD1 (5 bases). CDR1 WSHSY and CDR2 SAAADI come from the germline V gene. V dropped 6 bases and J dropped 1 base, with 15 bases sitting between them. The CDR3 contains 15 residues. This chain's CDR3 is CASRKGPDRNTEAFF. The CDR3 DNA reads TGCGCCAGCAGGAAAGGTCCTGACAGGAACACTGAAGCTTTCTTT.

V gene TRBV6-1 combines with J gene TRBJ2-2; D not certain. V was trimmed by 6 bases and J by 2 bases, leaving 10 bases between them. The CDR3 runs 14 residues. Germline lookup yields CDR1 MNHNS and CDR2 SASEGT. The CDR3 sequence: CASREVFNTGELFF. CDR3 bases: TGTGCCAGCAGAGAGGTTTTTAACACCGGGGAGCTGTTTTTT.

This clone has more than one count but fewer than ten. The chain carries TRBV6-6 and TRBJ1-2; tentative D call: TRBD1 (6 bases). In germline, CDR1 is MNHNY, CDR2 SVGAGI (reference sequence). The V and J ends lost 6 bases and 1 base respectively, with 18 bases between them. The CDR3 contains 16 residues. CDR3 nucleotide sequence: TGTGCCAGCAGATACCAGGTTGGCAGGGGTAACTATGGCTACACCTTC. Amino acids: CASRYQVGRGNYGYTF.

This clone was detected only once. V is TRBV5-1 and J is TRBJ2-1; TRBD2 is a possible D gene (5 bases). The CDR3 loop spans 15 amino acids. Germline V CDR1 and CDR2: SGHRS, YFSETQ. Between the trimmed V and J ends, which lost 0 bases and 7 bases, there was a span of 14 bases. CDR3 bases: TGCGCCAGCAGCTTGGAGAACCAGCCGGGGAATGAGCAGTTCTTC. It specifies CASSLENQPGNEQFF.